This TCR beta chain originates from a study of shared clonotypes between healthy human individuals (dated by TCRdb to 2018 to 2021). The study in broad terms: The cohort included a few men and a couple of women between 18 and 49 years of age. For each donor, CD4 naive and CD4 memory were each given three plates, CD8 naive was given two plates, and CD8 memory was given one plate. Blood TCR repertoires of roughly five healthy adults were deeply sequenced to estimate repertoire size and the extent of clonotype sharing between individuals. Libraries were prepared and TCR repertoires were sequenced by different laboratories using diverse techniques, in order to increase sequencing depth and limit assay-specific biases. Leukapheresis yielded between about 0.85 and 10 billion PBMCs per donor.

About this clone itself: There is no known antigen for this receptor. Qualities for individual bases were not recorded, and no much larger clone is one base off.

TCR CDR3 regions were amplified from genomic DNA by multiplex PCR using the deep immunoSEQ assay. Extracted genomic DNA from each cell subset was spread evenly across all wells of several immunoSEQ 96-well plates, with each plate serving as a replicate. For sorted subsets, each replicate PCR was loaded with 150 to 250 ng genomic DNA, equivalent to 25,000 to 35,000 T cell genomes. Purified libraries were measured with a Qubit 3.0 fluorometer, size-checked on a Bioanalyzer 2100, and measured again with the KAPA Library Quantification kit. Every immunoSEQ 96-well plate was sequenced on a dedicated single-read 150-cycle Illumina NextSeq 550 flow cell. In the original analysis: Because the immunoSEQ output included only junctional sequences and no quality scores, the filtering could not be the same as the filtering used for full-length reads. To assign V/J genes and CDR3, sequences were annotated using PyIR, a Python wrapper for IgBLAST v1.9, with IMGT germline references. Any read was removed if the V/J assignment was weak (E-value above 1e-6), the CDR3 was missing, or the read contained stop codons, out-of-frame junctions, or ambiguous translated residues. V3J clonotypes were defined by identical inferred V gene, J gene, and CDR3 amino acid sequence. Percentage overlap between repertoires was calculated by dividing the number of shared unique clonotypes by the size of the smaller repertoire. Three approaches were used to assess repertoire richness: RTK rarefaction, the Chao1 estimator, and Recon v2.1 estimates of unobserved clonotypes. Generation probabilities for all TCRbeta clonotypes obtained by the gDNA method from several donors were computed using OLGA. The table comes from immuneACCESS by way of TCRdb, which keeps in-frame sequences with V and J called. Part of the clones is missing from these tables; in studies checked, under half for an unresolved V gene and the rest for unknown reasons. V, J and clone size were drawn from that table, and D and trimming were deduced from the DNA. This sample is represented by about 820,000 clones; 92% of them were singletons. The ten most abundant clones make up around 24% of the sample.

What the authors observed across the whole study: The small number of donors limited the genetic and exposure-history diversity represented. Incomplete sequencing was indicated by rarefaction of sorted-subset datasets, despite the large sequencing depth. When several donors were compared, the shared fraction of clonotypes was 5% to 6.5% for naive CD4, less than 4% for naive CD8, 2.3% for memory CD4, and around 0.37% for memory CD8. Compared with non-shared clonotypes, the clonotypes found in all four sorted-subset donors had higher generation probabilities. Based on pairwise subsampling, the degree of clonotype sharing among donors was expected to be affected by sequencing depth. Naive subsets generally had larger estimated clonotype richness than memory subsets did. Only blood was sampled, and tissue TCR repertoires likely differ from those in blood.

CD8 naive samples consisted of CD45RO-negative cells that were positively selected for CCR7, yielding a CD45RA+CCR7+ population without TemRA cells. The donors were healthy, HIV-negative adults with no recently reported acute infections or vaccinations. Every donor was a Caucasian adult living in Nashville, Tennessee, USA. After blood collection by leukapheresis, PBMCs were isolated using Ficoll-Histopaque density gradient centrifugation and then cryopreserved in the vapor phase of liquid nitrogen. Analytical flow cytometry was used to check the purity and quantity of every magnetically sorted T cell population. Genomic DNA was isolated from every sorted fraction and measured by UV absorbance on a Nanodrop 2000c. CDR1 and CDR2, looked up from the germline V gene, are SGDLS and YYNGEE. The CDR3 covers 17 residues, taking in both the cysteine and the phenylalanine. Left in the record is the CDR3 DNA by itself, 51 bases read in frame from the first base. V trim: 0 bases; J trim: 4 bases; unmatched bases: 3.

The material sequenced was naive CD8+ T cells sorted from blood. This specimen's cell subset or site label, per the study, means: CD45RA+CCR7+. The TCR originated in a man aged 30 to 39 in good health. The chain employs TRBV9 and TRBJ2-1; a stretch of 14 junction bases matches TRBD2. DNA sequence: TGTGCCAGCAGCGTAGGGACTAGCGGGAGGTGGTACAATGAGCAGTTCTTC. The resulting protein is CASSVGTSGRWYNEQFF.